This section outlines one T cell receptor (beta chain) sequence together with its context. This entry comes from a study of blood T cell repertoires in COVID-19. As for the study in general: Donors in the United States, Italy and Spain gave samples during acute or convalescent COVID-19. In each case, the material was cDNA or gDNA derived from T cells, B-cell-depleted T cells, or PBMCs.

CDR1 is LNHDA and CDR2 is SQIVND in the germline V gene (reference sequence). The CDR3 length is 13 residues. V lost 8 bases and J lost 4; bases outside the gene matches: 4. In the original processing: How many nucleated cells were present was estimated from reference gene primer amplification. Clones were sequenced by immunoSEQ multiplex PCR, and TCRdb holds only the in-frame ones, with some missing. V and J calls and clone size are given by that table; D and trimming were obtained from the DNA. The sample records 250,000 to 350,000 clones, about nine tenths being singletons. This chain joins TRBV19 and TRBJ1-5; 8 bases fit TRBD1. This TCR came from a woman aged 30 to 39 with active or convalescent COVID-19. Sample: peripheral blood. The CDR3 sequence is CASQDRENQPQHF. The CDR3 DNA is TGTGCCAGTCAGGACAGGGAAAATCAGCCCCAGCATTTT.